Sequencing of this T cell receptor (beta chain) was carried out in a study of cytomegalovirus exposure and HLA in healthy donors (dated by TCRdb to about 2017). General notes on the study: An earlier analysis of fewer than 750 of the donors reported 276 Gb of sequence data and 117 million unique TCR beta sequences obtained from about 179 million T cells. The later analysis used no new phenotypic data to find candidate immune exposures, relying instead on TCR beta sequences and their occurrence across donors. Among a few hundred genotyped donors of the cohort, an average of approximately 250,000 unique TCR beta nucleotide sequences were sequenced per donor, 15% to 20% of them non-productive. HLA typing covered class I and class II loci at four-digit resolution. Typing coverage varied by locus: about 629-640 donors for A, B, C, DRB1 and DQB1; roughly 560 for DQA1; over 600 for DPA1; approximately 470 for DPB1. A later genetic analysis used genome-wide SNP genotypes for about 60% of the roughly 700 donors, treating that subset as a discovery cohort. To predict cytomegalovirus infection status, the study combined high-throughput TCR immunosequencing, statistical association of individual TCRs with disease status, and machine learning. About five DR-DQ haplotypes were treated as single units for association and clustering because of strong linkage in the cohort. The aim of the study was to test whether cataloging public T cell receptors could identify signatures of past pathogen exposure. The genetic ancestry cluster associated with self-reported Caucasian donors included 65% to 90% of the 350 to 500 genotyped donors. All discovery cohort repertoires had been generated using a single sequencing platform. The study used immunosequencing to profile the T cell repertoires of several hundred subjects and linked those repertoires to cytomegalovirus serostatus. In addition to the first cohort of 650 to 750 subjects, a separate validation cohort of 120 different subjects was used. An earlier analysis of a few hundred of the donors applied high-throughput TCR beta sequencing to assess whether each TCR beta V gene segment acted as functional or pseudogenic. An early release that covered roughly 600 HLA-typed donors contained about 300 gigabases of sequencing data and 85 million to 100 million unique TCR sequences. A later analysis re-analyzed previously published TCR beta repertoires from 660 or so donors and added high-resolution HLA genotyping to study TCR occurrence patterns. Alongside the repertoire data, information on donor age, sex, ethnicity and CMV serostatus was compiled. Results the study describes overall, beyond this receptor: The study gave a list of over 150 TCR beta chains associated with cytomegalovirus. The only immune exposure information available for the cohort was CMV serostatus. V-gene and J-gene trimming of TCR beta chains was associated with a missense DCLRE1C variant in a later genetic analysis, and the association was replicated in an independent cohort. When HLA alleles, especially DR and DQ, strongly co-occurred, attributing TCR associations to individual alleles was difficult. In a later analysis, the rate of TCR association differed among HLA loci, with DRB1 alleles having the most associated TCRs and HLA-C alleles having the fewest. In both the original and validation cohorts, the classifier was reported to diagnose cytomegalovirus status with high specificity and sensitivity. About 17 rarely observed V segments, including chromosome 9 orphons, were excluded from the earlier analysis of approximately 500 of the donors because counts were too low. A group of highly shared sequence variants was considered likely to be a technical artifact of the sequencing pipeline. A further reported finding was that TCR beta sequences accurately predicted the HLA-A and HLA-B alleles for most subjects in the first cohort. A later analysis reported that several top co-occurrence clusters appeared linked to parvovirus B19, influenza, CMV and Epstein-Barr virus. The authors suggested that the approach could potentially be extended to other disease states and immunological phenotypes. Most TCR sequences were observed very rarely across donors, whereas some public TCRs were present in many individuals. A later analysis associated 16,951 TCR beta sequences with specific HLA alleles at a false discovery rate of 0.05. In an earlier analysis of some 640 of the donors, most TCR beta V segments were observed in productive rearrangements about 87% or about 30% of the time, broadly matching IMGT annotations. In vitro tests confirmed that a few of the cytomegalovirus-associated TCR beta chains recognize cytomegalovirus antigens. Compared with equally common non-associated chains, HLA-associated TCR beta chains in a later analysis were more clonally expanded and had lower generation probabilities. Because the 87-base-pair reads could not distinguish some IMGT-functional V segments, including TRBV6-2 and TRBV6-3, those segments were excluded. In a later analysis, most CMV-associated TCR beta chains were found to appear HLA-restricted, with HLA associations seemingly driven largely by CMV exposure. In this cohort, only TCR beta chains were sequenced, and detectable features were limited by the absence of alpha or paired-chain data. Because some donors lacked HLA typing at each locus, the association tests relied only on the typed subset. Sequencing depth was assumed to be roughly uniform across donors in the presence/absence analyses, though that assumption may not hold. Correlated functional status among segregating V segments might be attributable to linkage disequilibrium, but an unknown experimental factor could not be ruled out. A later genetic analysis reported fewer N-insertions in productive TCRs among donors in an Asian-associated ancestry cluster than the approximately 670-donor mean.

A remark on this clone: What antigen it recognizes has not been identified. The record has no base qualities; no much larger clone is one base away.

Taken from cysteine to phenylalanine, the CDR3 has 14 residues. The DNA shown is the 42-base CDR3, in frame from base 1. The germline V gene specifies SGHVS as CDR1 and FNYEAQ as CDR2. The V end loses 0 bases and the J end loses 0 bases, and a stretch of 5 bases separates them. In total, roughly 670 healthy bone marrow donors made up the cohort. Cohort members were all nominally healthy when sampled, although unrecorded immune exposures were likely present. The donor tested CMV seropositive, placing the donor among the 290 or so seropositive members of the cohort. A peripheral blood sample was collected from each donor, and TCR beta sequencing was performed on peripheral blood mononuclear cells. Genomic DNA extraction from the blood cell samples was performed with the Qiagen DNeasy Blood Extraction Kit. Preparation of the library involved the immunoSEQ multiplex PCR assay. The multiplex PCR relied on a mix of 60 forward primers for TCR Vbeta segments and 13 reverse primers for TCR Jbeta segments. The CDR3 region of rearranged TCR beta genes was amplified from genomic DNA with a multiplex PCR assay. The Illumina HiSeq System was used to sequence the amplified TCR beta libraries as 87-base-pair reads. The paper's processing steps were these. A later analysis counted about 82 million unique TCR beta chains across the approximately 700 repertoires, and 9 million to 14 million of these chains were shared by at least two donors. Raw reads were error-corrected and collapsed into unique sequences with a nearest-neighbor algorithm that merged closely related sequences to remove PCR and sequencing errors. To assign V, D and J gene segments, CDR3 sequences were aligned to IMGT reference sequences. Each retained sequence needed at least a six-nucleotide match to both a V gene segment and a J gene segment. Rearrangements were called productive when the CDR3 lacked stop codons and stayed in frame with V and J; all others were non-productive. Following IMGT convention, CDR3 was defined as the stretch from the second conserved V-encoded cysteine to the conserved J-encoded phenylalanine. Sequences without an unambiguous match to a single V gene segment were excluded from the earlier analysis of several hundred of the donors. An earlier analysis of a few hundred of the donors called V segments functional above 56.7% productive rearrangements and segregating when the between-donor standard deviation exceeded 5%. A statistical classification framework was developed to diagnose cytomegalovirus status using the catalog of TCR beta chain sequences. V and J gene assignment, in a later analysis, came from comparing TCR nucleotide sequences with IMGT/GENE-DB human TR gene sequences. A later analysis assigned CDR3 sequences and most-parsimonious VDJ recombination scenarios with the TCRdist pipeline. In a later analysis, each TCR beta chain was defined by its CDR3 amino acid sequence together with its V-gene family, and reads lacking a unique V-gene family were excluded. To address suspected cross-contamination and a sequencing artifact, a later analysis removed a few hundred highly shared, low-generation-probability nucleotide sequences. In a later analysis, a clonal expansion index was calculated for each public chain from normalized within-repertoire ranks of inferred template counts. A later analysis computed generation probabilities with a VDJ recombination model fitted to out-of-frame rearrangements, and checked the results against IGoR. In a later analysis, hypergeometric tests were used to score TCR-TCR, TCR-HLA and TCR-CMV co-occurrence, with a repertoire-size bias correction applied to TCR pairs. In a later analysis, false discovery rates were estimated by permuting HLA or CMV assignments 20 times. In a later analysis, co-occurring TCRs were grouped using DBSCAN, with TCRdist sequence similarity added in when clustering inside HLA-allele-positive subsets. Repertoires with fewer than 30,000 or more than 120,000 public chains, plus five repertoires with anomalous nucleotide sharing, were excluded from co-occurrence clustering. The table was pulled from immuneACCESS by TCRdb, which kept in-frame rearrangements only. Such tables lose some clones; where checked, under half of the loss comes from unresolved V genes, and the rest has no known cause. The V and J calls and clone size are taken from that table; D and trimming were inferred from the DNA. The sample table shows under 150,000 clones, and approximately 80% are seen once. The top ten constitute 4% to 5% of the sample.

Source material: PBMCs. The sequence was obtained from a man aged 35 to 55 in good health and CMV-seropositive. The rearrangement joined TRBV7-6 to TRBJ1-1, with the identity of the D gene unclear. The CDR3 sequence is CASSLALMNTEAFF. The nucleotide sequence is given as TGTGCCAGCAGCTTAGCGCTAATGAACACTGAAGCTTTCTTT.